Sequencing of this TCR beta chain was carried out in a study of beta chain features in type 1 diabetes. The study's findings and limits: Insertion counts at VDJ junctions were lower in type 1 diabetes patients, who also showed more deletions there. Whether HLA type affects TCRB rearrangement stayed undetermined in the present work. Type 1 diabetes patients had moderately but significantly shorter TCRB CDR3s in all four CD4+ subsets. Compared to healthy donors, patients appeared to have naive, central memory and Treg TCRB repertoires that were more alike.

Isolated RNA was reverse transcribed in full, so expressed TCRB transcripts were sequenced. About 3.57 million reads per sample were averaged for naive, central memory and regulatory samples. Libraries were prepared by immunoSEQ multiplex PCR; TCRdb keeps only in-frame clonotypes and omits some of them. The table has 95,000 to 150,000 clones, roughly 15% seen once. In its sample, this clone was seen a few times. Its antigen is not known. Sequenced: central memory CD4+ T cells from blood. The TCR was taken from a man aged 25 to 45 with type 1 diabetes.

CDR3 in amino acids: CASPERVGARSPLCYGYTF. The CDR3 DNA is TGTGCCAGCCCCGAACGGGTAGGGGCACGTTCGCCGCTTTGCTATGGCTACACCTTC. The V gene is TRBV21-1, the J gene TRBJ1-2; the table's TRBD1 call for D was not verified on the DNA. TRBV21-1 is marked as a pseudogene. The CDR3 loop spans 19 amino acids.